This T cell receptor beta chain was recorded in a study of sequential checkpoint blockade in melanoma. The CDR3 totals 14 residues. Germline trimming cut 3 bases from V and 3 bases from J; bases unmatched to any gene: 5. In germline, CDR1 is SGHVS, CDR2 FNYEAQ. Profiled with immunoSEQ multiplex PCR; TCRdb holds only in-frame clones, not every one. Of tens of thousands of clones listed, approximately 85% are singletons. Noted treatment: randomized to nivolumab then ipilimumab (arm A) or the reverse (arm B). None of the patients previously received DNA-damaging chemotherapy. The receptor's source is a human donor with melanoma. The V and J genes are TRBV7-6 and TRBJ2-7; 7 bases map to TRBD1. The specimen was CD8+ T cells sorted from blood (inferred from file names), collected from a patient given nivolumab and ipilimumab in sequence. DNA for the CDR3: TGTGCCAGCAGCTTCGGACAGGAAGACTACGAGCAGTACTTC. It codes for CASSFGQEDYEQYF.